The sample holds many counts of the clone carrying this T cell receptor beta chain. The time point was: healthy volunteer bleed at 6 weeks. Extraction yielded total RNA from whole blood (unfractionated). The data originate from a study of human T cells and chemical hapten exposure. TCRdb reanalysed the RACE reads using MiXCR and keeps one entry per CDR3 protein. The sample contains fewer than 100,000 distinct CDR3 sequences, over 6.5% of which appear only once. The CDR3 consists of 13 residues. The V and J ends lost 1 base and 8 bases respectively, with 10 bases between them. The germline CDR1 and CDR2 sequences are SGHRS and YFSETQ.

J is TRBJ2-1 and V is TRBV5-1; D may match TRBD1 or TRBD2 (6 bases each). This receptor was obtained from a female donor in good health. Some clones in this sample may be carry-over from other donors' samples. The sample taken for sequencing was whole blood. CDR3 coding DNA: TGCGCCAGCAGCTTGTGGGGGGCCGATGAGCAGTTCTTC. It yields the protein CASSLWGADEQFF.